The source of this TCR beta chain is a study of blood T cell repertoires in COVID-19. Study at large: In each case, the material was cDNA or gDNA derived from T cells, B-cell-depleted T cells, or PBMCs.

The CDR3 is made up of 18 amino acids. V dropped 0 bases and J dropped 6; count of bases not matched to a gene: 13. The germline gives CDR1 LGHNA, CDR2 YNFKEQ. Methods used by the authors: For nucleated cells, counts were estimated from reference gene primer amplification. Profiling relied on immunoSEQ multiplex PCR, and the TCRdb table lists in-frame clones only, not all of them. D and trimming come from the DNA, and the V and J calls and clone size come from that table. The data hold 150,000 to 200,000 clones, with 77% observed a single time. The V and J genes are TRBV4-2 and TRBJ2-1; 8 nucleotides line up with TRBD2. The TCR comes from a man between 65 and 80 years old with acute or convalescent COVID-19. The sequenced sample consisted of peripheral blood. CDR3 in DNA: TGTGCCAGCAGCCAAGACAAGGGCGGGAGGTCCTCGGGCAATGAGCAGTTCTTC. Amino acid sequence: CASSQDKGGRSSGNEQFF.